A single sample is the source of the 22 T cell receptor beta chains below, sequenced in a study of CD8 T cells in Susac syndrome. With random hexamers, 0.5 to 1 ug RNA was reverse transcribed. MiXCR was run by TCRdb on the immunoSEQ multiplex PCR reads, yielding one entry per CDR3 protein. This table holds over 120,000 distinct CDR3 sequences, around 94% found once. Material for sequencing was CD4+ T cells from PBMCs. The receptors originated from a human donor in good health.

The CDR3 protein is CASSLTLGETQYF. The DNA of the CDR3 is TGTGCCAGCAGCTTAACGTTAGGGGAGACCCAGTACTTC. The V call is TRBV7-3, the J call TRBJ2-5; D unresolved. There are 13 residues in the CDR3. With 0 bases removed from V and 5 bases from J, the gap between germline ends came to 7 bases. Germline CDR1 reads SGHTA; CDR2 reads FQGTGA.

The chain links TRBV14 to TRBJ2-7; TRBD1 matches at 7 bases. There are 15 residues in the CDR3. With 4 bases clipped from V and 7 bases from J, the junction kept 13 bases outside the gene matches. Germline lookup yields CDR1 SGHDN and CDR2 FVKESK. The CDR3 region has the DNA TGTGCCAGCAGCCCCCACCTGACAGGGATGGGGGAGCAGTACTTC. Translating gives CASSPHLTGMGEQYF.

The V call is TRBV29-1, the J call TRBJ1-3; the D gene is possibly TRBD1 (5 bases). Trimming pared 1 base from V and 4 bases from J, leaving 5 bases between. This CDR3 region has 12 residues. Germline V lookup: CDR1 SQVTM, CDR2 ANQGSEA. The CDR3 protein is CSVEGGGNTIYF. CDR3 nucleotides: TGCAGCGTTGAAGGGGGGGGAAACACCATATATTTT.

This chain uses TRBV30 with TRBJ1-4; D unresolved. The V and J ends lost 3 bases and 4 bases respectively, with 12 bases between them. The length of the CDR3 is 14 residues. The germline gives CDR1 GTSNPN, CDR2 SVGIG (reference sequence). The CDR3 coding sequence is TGTGCCTGGAGGCCCGCGGGCCTTAATGAAAAACTGTTTTTT. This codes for CAWRPAGLNEKLFF.

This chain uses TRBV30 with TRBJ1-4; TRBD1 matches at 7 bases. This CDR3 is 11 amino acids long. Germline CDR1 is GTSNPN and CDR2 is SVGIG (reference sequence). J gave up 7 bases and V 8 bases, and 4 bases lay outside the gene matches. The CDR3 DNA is TGTGCCCGTAGACAGGGTGAAAAACTGTTTTTT. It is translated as CARRQGEKLFF.

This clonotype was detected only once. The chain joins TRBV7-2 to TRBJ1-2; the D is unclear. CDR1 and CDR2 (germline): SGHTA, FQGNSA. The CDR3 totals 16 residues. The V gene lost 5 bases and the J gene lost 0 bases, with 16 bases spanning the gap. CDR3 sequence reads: CASSPGATTANYGYTF. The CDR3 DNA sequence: TGTGCCAGCAGCCCCGGAGCCACGACCGCTAACTATGGCTACACCTTC.

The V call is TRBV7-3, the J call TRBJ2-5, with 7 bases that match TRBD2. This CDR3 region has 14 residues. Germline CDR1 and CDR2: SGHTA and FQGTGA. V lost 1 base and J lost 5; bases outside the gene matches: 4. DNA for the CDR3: TGTGCCAGCAGCTTAATGAGGGGAGGGGAGACCCAGTACTTC. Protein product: CASSLMRGGETQYF.

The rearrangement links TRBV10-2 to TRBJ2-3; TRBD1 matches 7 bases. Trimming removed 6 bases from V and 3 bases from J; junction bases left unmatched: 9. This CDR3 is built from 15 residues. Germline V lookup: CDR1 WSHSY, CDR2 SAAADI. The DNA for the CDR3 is TGCGCCAGCAGGACCCGGACAGGATTAACAGATACGCAGTATTTT. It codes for CASRTRTGLTDTQYF.

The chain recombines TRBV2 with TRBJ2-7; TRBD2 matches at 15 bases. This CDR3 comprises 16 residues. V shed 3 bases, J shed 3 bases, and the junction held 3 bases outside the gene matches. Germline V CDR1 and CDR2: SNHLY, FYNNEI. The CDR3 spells CASSEGLAGGLYEQYF. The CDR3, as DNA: TGTGCCAGCAGTGAGGGACTAGCGGGAGGTCTCTACGAGCAGTACTTC.

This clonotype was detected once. In nucleotides, the CDR3 is TGCGCCAGCAGCTTGGTACAACCCAACAATGAGCAGTTCTTC. This codes for CASSLVQPNNEQFF. The chain combines TRBV5-1 with TRBJ2-1; the D is unclear. V lost 0 bases to trimming and J lost 5 bases, with 9 bases between them. The CDR3 is made up of 14 amino acids. Germline V CDR1 and CDR2: SGHRS, YFSETQ.

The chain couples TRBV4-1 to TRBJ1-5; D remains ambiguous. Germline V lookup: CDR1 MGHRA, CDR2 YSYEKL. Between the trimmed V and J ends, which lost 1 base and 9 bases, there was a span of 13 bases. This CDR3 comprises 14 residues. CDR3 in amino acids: CASSQGGVLGPQHF. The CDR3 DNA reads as TGCGCCAGCAGCCAAGGGGGAGTCCTGGGGCCCCAGCATTTT.

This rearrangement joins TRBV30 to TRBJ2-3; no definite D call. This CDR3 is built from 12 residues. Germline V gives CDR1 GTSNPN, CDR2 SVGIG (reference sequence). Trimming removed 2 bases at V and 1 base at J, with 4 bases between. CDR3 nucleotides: TGTGCCTGGAGTTCTGGCACAGATACGCAGTATTTT. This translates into CAWSSGTDTQYF.

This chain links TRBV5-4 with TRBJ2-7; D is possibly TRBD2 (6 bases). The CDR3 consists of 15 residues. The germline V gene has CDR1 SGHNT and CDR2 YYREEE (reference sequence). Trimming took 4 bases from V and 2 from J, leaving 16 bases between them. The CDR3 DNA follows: TGTGCCAGCAGCCCCAGCGCTAGCGAAGCCTACGAGCAGTACTTC. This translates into CASSPSASEAYEQYF.

The CDR3 DNA reads TGTGCCAGCAGCTTGGGCAGGGAAAGTCGCGGCTACACCTTC. Its protein is CASSLGRESRGYTF. This chain links TRBV5-8 with TRBJ1-2, with D possibly being TRBD1 (5 bases). The CDR3 sequence is 14 residues long. V was cut by 0 bases and J by 8 bases, with 14 bases left in between. From germline, CDR1 is SGHTS and CDR2 YDEGEE.

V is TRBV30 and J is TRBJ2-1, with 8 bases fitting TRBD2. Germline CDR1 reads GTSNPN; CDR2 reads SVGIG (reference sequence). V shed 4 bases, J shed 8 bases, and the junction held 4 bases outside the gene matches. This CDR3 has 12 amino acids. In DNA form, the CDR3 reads TGTGCCTGGAAAGCGGGAGCTTATGAGCAGTTCTTC. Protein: CAWKAGAYEQFF. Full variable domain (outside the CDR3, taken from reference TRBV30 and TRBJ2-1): SQTIHQWPATLVQPVGSPLSLECTVEGTSNPNLYWYRQAAGRGLQLLFYSVGIGQISSEVPQNLSASRPQDRQFILSSKKLLLSDSGFYLCAWKAGAYEQFFGPGTRLTVL.

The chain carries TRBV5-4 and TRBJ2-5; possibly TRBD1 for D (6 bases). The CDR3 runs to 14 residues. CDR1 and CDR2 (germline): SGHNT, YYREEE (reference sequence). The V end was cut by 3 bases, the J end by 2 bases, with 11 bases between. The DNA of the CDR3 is TGTGCCAGCAGCTCGGGACACCTACAAGAGACCCAGTACTTC. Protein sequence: CASSSGHLQETQYF.

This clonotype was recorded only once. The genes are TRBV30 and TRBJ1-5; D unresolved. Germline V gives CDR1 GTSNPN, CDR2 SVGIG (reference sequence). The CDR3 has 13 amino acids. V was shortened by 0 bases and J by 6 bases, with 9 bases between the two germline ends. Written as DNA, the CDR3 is TGTGCCTGGAGTGTGGCAAACGGTCAGCCCCAGCATTTT. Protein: CAWSVANGQPQHF.

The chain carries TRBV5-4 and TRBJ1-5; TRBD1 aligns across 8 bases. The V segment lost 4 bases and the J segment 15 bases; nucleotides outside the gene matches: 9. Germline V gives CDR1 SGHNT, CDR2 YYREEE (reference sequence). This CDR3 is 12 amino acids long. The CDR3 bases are TGTGCCAGCAGCGCGACAGGGGAAGTTTGGCATTTT. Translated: CASSATGEVWHF.

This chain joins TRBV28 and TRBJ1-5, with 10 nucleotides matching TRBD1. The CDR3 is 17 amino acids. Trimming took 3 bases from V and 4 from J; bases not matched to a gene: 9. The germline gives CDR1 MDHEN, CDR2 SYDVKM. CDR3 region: CASSFPRQGASNQPQHF. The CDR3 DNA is TGTGCCAGCAGTTTCCCCCGACAGGGGGCTTCAAATCAGCCCCAGCATTTT. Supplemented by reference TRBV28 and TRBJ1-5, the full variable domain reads DVKVTQSSRYLVKRTGEKVFLECVQDMDHENMFWYRQDPGLGLRLIYFSYDVKMKEKGDIPEGYSVSREKKERFSLILESASTNQTSMYLCASSFPRQGASNQPQHFGDGTRLSIL.

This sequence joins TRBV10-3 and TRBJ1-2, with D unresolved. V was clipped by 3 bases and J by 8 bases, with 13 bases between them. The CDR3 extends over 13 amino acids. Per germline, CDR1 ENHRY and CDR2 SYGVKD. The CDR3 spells CAISDSSLTGYTF. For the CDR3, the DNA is TGTGCCATCAGTGATTCCAGTCTGACGGGCTACACCTTC.

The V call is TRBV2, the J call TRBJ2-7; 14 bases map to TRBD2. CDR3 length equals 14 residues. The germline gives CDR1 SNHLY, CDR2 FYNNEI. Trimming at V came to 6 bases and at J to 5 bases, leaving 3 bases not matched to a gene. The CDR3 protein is CASRLGLAGDEQYF. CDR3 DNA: TGTGCCAGCAGACTGGGACTAGCGGGAGACGAGCAGTACTTC.

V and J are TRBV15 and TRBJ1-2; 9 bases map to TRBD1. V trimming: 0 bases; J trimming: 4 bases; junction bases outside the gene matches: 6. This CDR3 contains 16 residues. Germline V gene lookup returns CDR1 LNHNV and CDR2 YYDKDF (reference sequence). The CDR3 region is CATSRDPEDRGYGYTF. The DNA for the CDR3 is TGTGCCACCAGCAGAGATCCCGAGGACAGGGGCTATGGCTACACCTTC. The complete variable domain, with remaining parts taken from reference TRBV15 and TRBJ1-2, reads DAMVIQNPRYQVTQFGKPVTLSCSQTLNHNVMYWYQQKSSQAPKLLFHYYDKDFNNEADTPDNFQSRRPNTSFCFLDIRSPGLGDTAMYLCATSRDPEDRGYGYTFGSGTRLTVV.